The 9 T cell receptor beta chains presented below share a single source sample, sequenced in a study of blood T cell repertoires in COVID-19. Repertoires were generated with immunoSEQ multiplex PCR, while TCRdb's copy carries only in-frame clones and drops some. Of some 130,000 clones in the sample, roughly 90% were seen once. The specimen sequenced was peripheral blood. The receptors here all came from a man over 45 with active COVID-19.

The rearrangement uses TRBV5-1 and TRBJ1-2; 7 nucleotides line up with TRBD1. There are 16 residues in the CDR3. From germline, CDR1 is SGHRS and CDR2 YFSETQ. V trimming: 0 bases; J trimming: 0 bases; junction bases outside the gene matches: 5. The chain's CDR3 is CASSLDRGLANYGYTF. The CDR3 nucleotides read TGCGCCAGCAGCTTGGACAGGGGATTAGCTAACTATGGCTACACCTTC.

This clone was seen a single time. This sequence joins TRBV5-5 and TRBJ1-1; a weak D match, TRBD1 (5 bases). Germline-derived CDR1 and CDR2 are SGHKS and YYEKEE (reference sequence). V was shortened by 4 bases and J by 4 bases, with 14 bases between the two germline ends. CDR3 size: 14 residues. The DNA for the CDR3 is TGTGCCAGCAGCGGGGCCCTGGTCGGCACTGAAGCTTTCTTT. Its protein product is CASSGALVGTEAFF.

The rearrangement links TRBV25-1 to TRBJ2-1; 9 nucleotides agree with TRBD1. Germline V gene data show CDR1 as MGHDK and CDR2 as SYGVNS. V lost 4 bases and J lost 4; bases outside the gene matches: 5. This CDR3 has 15 amino acids. The CDR3 reads CASSGGTGRYNEQFF. The CDR3 DNA follows: TGTGCCAGCAGTGGGGGGACAGGGCGGTACAATGAGCAGTTCTTC.

The chain employs TRBV7-2 and TRBJ1-2, with D unclear. The germline V gene has CDR1 SGHTA and CDR2 FQGNSA. Trimming took 5 bases from V and 4 from J, leaving 17 bases between them. This CDR3 is built from 15 residues. CDR3 sequence reads: CASSPISDNLYGYTF. The CDR3 DNA reads as TGTGCCAGCAGCCCAATATCCGACAACCTCTATGGCTACACCTTC. Drawing the rest from reference TRBV7-2 and TRBJ1-2, the complete variable domain is GAGVSQSPSNKVTEKGKDVELRCDPISGHTALYWYRQSLGQGLEFLIYFQGNSAPDKSGLPSDRFSAERTGGSVSTLTIQRTQQEDSAVYLCASSPISDNLYGYTFGSGTRLTVV.

This clone has a single count. The chain employs TRBV6-5 and TRBJ1-1, with D hard to call. CDR1 and CDR2 from the germline V gene are MNHEY and SVGAGI. This CDR3 has 15 residues. V was pared by 6 bases and J by 1 base, with 15 bases between. The CDR3 DNA reads as TGTGCCAGCAGCCCAGGAGGGCGGACGAACACTGAAGCTTTCTTT. As protein: CASSPGGRTNTEAFF.

This chain joins TRBV18 and TRBJ2-1; the match to TRBD2 covers 12 bases. The CDR3 is made up of 17 amino acids. Germline CDR1 and CDR2: KGHSH and LQKENI. Trimming at V came to 6 bases and at J to 3 bases, leaving 9 bases not matched to a gene. The CDR3 sequence: CASSPRTSGTFYNEQFF. DNA of the CDR3: TGTGCCAGCTCCCCTCGGACTAGCGGGACATTCTACAATGAGCAGTTCTTC.

The chain recombines TRBV21-1 with TRBJ1-1. TRBV21-1 is assigned pseudogene status. CDR3 size: 16 residues. The CDR3 coding sequence is TGTGCCAGCAGCAAAGAATGTTCCGGGGGGAGCACTGAAGCTTTCTTT. Residues: CASSKECSGGSTEAFF.

V usage is TRBV5-8 and J usage is TRBJ1-5, with D unclear. The CDR3 contains 17 residues. The germline V and J ends were trimmed by 0 bases and 2 bases, with 15 bases remaining between them. CDR1 is SGHTS and CDR2 is YDEGEE in the germline V gene. This chain's CDR3 is CASSLARAYIGNQPQHF. The CDR3 coding sequence is TGTGCCAGCAGCTTGGCGCGGGCCTACATCGGCAATCAGCCCCAGCATTTT.

The chain is built from TRBV15 and TRBJ1-4; tentatively, D is TRBD1 (5 bases). CDR1 LNHNV and CDR2 YYDKDF come from the germline V gene (reference sequence). The CDR3 spans 15 residues. V dropped 1 base and J dropped 6 bases, with 12 bases sitting between them. CDR3 sequence (DNA): TGTGCCACCAGCAGAGCCAGATGGGGGGATGAAAAACTGTTTTTT. As protein: CATSRARWGDEKLFF. Full variable domain (rest looked up from reference TRBV15 and TRBJ1-4): DAMVIQNPRYQVTQFGKPVTLSCSQTLNHNVMYWYQQKSSQAPKLLFHYYDKDFNNEADTPDNFQSRRPNTSFCFLDIRSPGLGDTAMYLCATSRARWGDEKLFFGSGTQLSVL.